The entry that follows covers one T cell receptor beta chain sequence. Seattle's enrolled individuals joined amid active infection and were then monitored longitudinally. In the authors' methods: Amplified reference gene primers provided the basis for estimating nucleated cell counts. Assay used: immunoSEQ multiplex PCR; TCRdb lists only in-frame clones, some missing. Clone size and V and J calls were adopted from that table, with D and trimming inferred from the DNA. The table shows around 210,000 clones, with roughly 85% occurring only once. There are 16 residues in the CDR3. The germline V gene has CDR1 KGHDR and CDR2 SFDVKD. Trimming at V came to 0 bases and at J to 6 bases, leaving 8 bases not matched to a gene. This record comes from a study of blood T cell repertoires in COVID-19. Across the study: The study drew acute and convalescent COVID-19 samples from the United States, Italy and Spain. PBMCs, B-cell-depleted T cells, or T cells provided the cDNA or gDNA that made up the material.

This clonotype was sampled from a man aged 45-65 years with COVID-19, enrolled during active disease. The V call is TRBV24-1, the J call TRBJ2-3; 7 bases match TRBD2. The sequenced sample was peripheral blood. This CDR3 reads CATSDLNSGDYDTQYF. In DNA, the CDR3 is TGTGCCACCAGTGATTTGAACAGCGGGGACTATGATACGCAGTATTTT.